This T cell receptor (beta chain) is from a study of cytomegalovirus exposure and HLA in healthy donors (dated by TCRdb to the late 2010s). At the level of the whole study: In an earlier analysis of under 750 of the donors, 276 Gb of sequence data and some 120 million unique TCR beta sequences from about 179 million T cells were reported. Class I and class II HLA loci were covered by the typing at four-digit resolution. High-throughput TCR immunosequencing, statistical association of individual TCRs with disease status, and machine learning were combined to predict cytomegalovirus infection status. Five DR-DQ haplotypes were handled as single units for association and clustering, since linkage in the cohort was strong. An early release covering just under 650 HLA-typed donors comprised approximately 290 gigabases of sequencing data and tens of millions of unique TCR sequences. Typing coverage varied by locus: roughly 620-640 donors for A, B, C, DRB1 and DQB1; some 520 for DQA1; more than 600 for DPA1; under 490 for DPB1. A later genetic analysis took genome-wide SNP genotypes for about 55% of the 666 donors and used that subset as a discovery cohort. The aim of the study was to test whether cataloging public T cell receptors could identify signatures of past pathogen exposure. In an earlier analysis of 587 of the donors, high-throughput TCR beta sequencing was used to judge whether each TCR beta V gene segment behaved as functional or pseudogenic. Among the approximately 420 genotyped donors, approximately 76% belonged to the genetic ancestry cluster associated with self-reported Caucasian donors. A later analysis re-examined previously published TCR beta repertoires from roughly 720 donors and added high-resolution HLA genotyping to investigate patterns of TCR occurrence. Every repertoire in the discovery cohort had been generated on one and the same sequencing platform. On average, roughly 240,000 unique TCR beta nucleotide sequences were sequenced per donor among some 430 genotyped donors of the cohort, with roughly 18% of those sequences being non-productive. The T cell repertoires of around 730 subjects were profiled by immunosequencing and related to cytomegalovirus serostatus. Donor age, sex, ethnicity and CMV serostatus were collected together with the repertoire data. Besides the first cohort of hundreds of subjects, a separate validation cohort made up of over 100 different subjects was used. In the later analysis, no new phenotypic data were used to find candidate immune exposures; instead, reliance was placed on TCR beta sequences and their occurrence across donors. Results the study describes overall, beyond this receptor: The sequencing pipeline was judged likely to have produced a cluster of highly shared sequence variants as a technical artifact. In a later analysis, the rate of TCR association differed among HLA loci, with DRB1 alleles having the most associated TCRs and HLA-C alleles having the fewest. In a later analysis, HLA-associated TCR beta chains showed more clonal expansion and lower generation probabilities than non-associated chains that were equally common. When HLA alleles, especially DR and DQ, strongly co-occurred, attributing TCR associations to individual alleles was difficult. The presence/absence analyses assumed that sequencing depth was roughly uniform across donors, and that assumption may not be true. Specific HLA alleles were associated with 16,951 TCR beta sequences at a false discovery rate of 0.05 in a later analysis. A later analysis reported that several top co-occurrence clusters appeared linked to parvovirus B19, influenza, CMV and Epstein-Barr virus. HLA typing was unavailable for some donors at each locus, so association tests used only the typed subset. In both the original and validation cohorts, the classifier was reported to diagnose cytomegalovirus status with high specificity and sensitivity. Most TCR sequences were observed very rarely across donors, whereas some public TCRs were present in many individuals. Only TCR beta chains were sequenced in this cohort, and the absence of alpha or paired-chain data limited detectable features. An earlier analysis of several hundred of the donors showed that most TCR beta V segments appeared in productive rearrangements either about 87% or about 30% of the time, which broadly matched IMGT annotations. Because the 87-base-pair reads could not distinguish some IMGT-functional V segments, including TRBV6-2 and TRBV6-3, those segments were excluded. It was suggested by the authors that the approach could potentially be generalized to other disease states and immunological phenotypes. In a later analysis, most CMV-associated TCR beta chains were found to appear HLA-restricted, with HLA associations seemingly driven largely by CMV exposure. Three of the identified cytomegalovirus-associated TCR beta chains were confirmed in vitro to be specific for cytomegalovirus antigens. In the study, around 150 TCR beta chains were listed as associated with cytomegalovirus. Linkage disequilibrium might explain the correlated functional status among segregating V segments, but an unknown experimental factor could not be excluded. In a later genetic analysis, a missense DCLRE1C variant was associated with V-gene and J-gene trimming of TCR beta chains, and the association was replicated in an independent cohort. A further reported finding was that TCR beta sequences accurately predicted the HLA-A and HLA-B alleles for most subjects in the first cohort. The earlier analysis of nearly 600 of the donors excluded 15 to 20 rarely observed V segments, including chromosome 9 orphons, because counts were too low. Immune exposure information for the cohort was limited to CMV serostatus. According to a later genetic analysis, donors in an Asian-associated ancestry cluster had fewer N-insertions in productive TCRs than the approximately 670-donor mean.

The CDR3 goes from the cysteine to the phenylalanine over 16 residues. The entry retains the CDR3 DNA only, 48 bases that are in frame from base 1. Relative to germline, V is 1 base shorter and J is 5 bases shorter, with 15 bases between their ends. CDR1 MGHRA and CDR2 YSYEKL are derived from the germline V gene. Notes on this clone: This receptor's antigen is unknown. No quality values exist for individual bases; no much larger clone is one base distant.

Library method: the immunoSEQ multiplex PCR assay. For the multiplex PCR, a mixture combining 60 forward primers for TCR Vbeta segments and 13 reverse primers for TCR Jbeta segments was used. The CDR3 region of rearranged TCR beta genes was amplified from genomic DNA by a multiplex PCR assay. The Illumina HiSeq System was used to sequence the amplified TCR beta libraries as 87-base-pair reads. The study's processing was this. A later analysis counted 75 million to 100 million unique TCR beta chains across the 550 to 800 repertoires, and some 11 million of these chains were shared by at least two donors. A nearest-neighbor algorithm error-corrected the raw reads and collapsed the reads into unique sequences, merging closely related sequences to remove PCR and sequencing errors. V, D and J gene segments were assigned by aligning CDR3 sequences to IMGT reference sequences. For a sequence to be retained, a match of at least six nucleotides to both a V gene segment and a J gene segment was required. Rearrangements were classified as productive when the CDR3 lacked stop codons and remained in frame with V and J, and all other rearrangements were classified as non-productive. CDR3 was defined according to IMGT convention as the region running from the second conserved V-encoded cysteine to the conserved J-encoded phenylalanine. The earlier analysis of roughly 590 of the donors excluded any sequence lacking an unambiguous match to a single V gene segment. In an earlier analysis of a few hundred of the donors, V segments were called functional above 56.7% productive rearrangements and were called segregating when the between-donor standard deviation exceeded 5%. A statistical classification framework was built to diagnose cytomegalovirus status from the catalog of TCR beta chain sequences. A later analysis assigned V and J genes by comparing TCR nucleotide sequences with IMGT/GENE-DB human TR gene sequences. In a later analysis, CDR3 sequences and most-parsimonious VDJ recombination scenarios were assigned using the TCRdist pipeline. In a later analysis, each TCR beta chain was defined by its CDR3 amino acid sequence together with its V-gene family, and reads lacking a unique V-gene family were excluded. To address suspected cross-contamination and a sequencing artifact, a later analysis removed approximately 600 highly shared, low-generation-probability nucleotide sequences. In a later analysis, a clonal expansion index was calculated for each public chain from normalized within-repertoire ranks of inferred template counts. In a later analysis, generation probabilities were computed using a VDJ recombination model fitted to out-of-frame rearrangements, and the results were checked against IGoR. In a later analysis, hypergeometric tests were used to score TCR-TCR, TCR-HLA and TCR-CMV co-occurrence, with a repertoire-size bias correction applied to TCR pairs. A later analysis estimated false discovery rates by permuting HLA or CMV assignments 20 times. In a later analysis, co-occurring TCRs were grouped using DBSCAN, with TCRdist sequence similarity added in when clustering inside HLA-allele-positive subsets. Repertoires with fewer than 30,000 or more than 120,000 public chains, plus five repertoires with anomalous nucleotide sharing, were excluded from co-occurrence clustering. This immuneACCESS table, as held by TCRdb, lists in-frame sequences with V and J called but not all clones. Of the missing ones, under half trace to an unresolved V gene in checked studies; the others have no known cause. D and trimming come from the DNA, and the V and J calls and clone size come from that table. Across this sample there are about 120,000 clones, with about three quarters seen only once. Approximately 3.8% of the sample comes from the top ten.

The cohort comprised several hundred healthy bone marrow donors. At the time of sampling, all cohort members were nominally healthy, though unrecorded immune exposures were likely present. The donor was CMV seronegative and was included in the group of a few hundred seronegative cohort members. Every donor gave a peripheral blood sample, and the peripheral blood mononuclear cells from that sample were used for TCR beta sequencing. Genomic DNA extraction from the blood cell samples was performed with the Qiagen DNeasy Blood Extraction Kit. The receptor was derived from a man between 25 and 39 years old in good health and CMV-seronegative. Sample: PBMCs. This chain is built from TRBV4-1 and TRBJ1-5, with no confident D gene call. The nucleotide sequence reads TGCGCCAGCAGCCAAGCCCCCGGTCAGGACTATCAGCCCCAGCATTTT. This gives the protein CASSQAPGQDYQPQHF.